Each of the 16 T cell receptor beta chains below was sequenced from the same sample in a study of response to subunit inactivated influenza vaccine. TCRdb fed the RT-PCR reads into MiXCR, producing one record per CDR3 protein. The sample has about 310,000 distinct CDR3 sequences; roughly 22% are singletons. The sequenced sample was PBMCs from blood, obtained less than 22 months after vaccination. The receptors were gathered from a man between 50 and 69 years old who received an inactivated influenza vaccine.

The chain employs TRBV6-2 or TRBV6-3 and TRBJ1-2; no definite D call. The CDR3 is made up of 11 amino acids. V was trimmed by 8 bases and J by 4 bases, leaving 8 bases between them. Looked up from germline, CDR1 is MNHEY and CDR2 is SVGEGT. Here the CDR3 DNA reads TGTGCCAGCGCCCAGACCTATGGCTACACCTTC. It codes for CASAQTYGYTF.

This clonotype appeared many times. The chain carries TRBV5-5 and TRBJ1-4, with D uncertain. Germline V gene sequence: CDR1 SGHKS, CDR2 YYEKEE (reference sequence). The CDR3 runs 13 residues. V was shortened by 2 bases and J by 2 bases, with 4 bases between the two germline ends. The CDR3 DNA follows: TGTGCCAGCAGCTTAGGGACTAATGAAAAACTGTTTTTT. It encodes CASSLGTNEKLFF.

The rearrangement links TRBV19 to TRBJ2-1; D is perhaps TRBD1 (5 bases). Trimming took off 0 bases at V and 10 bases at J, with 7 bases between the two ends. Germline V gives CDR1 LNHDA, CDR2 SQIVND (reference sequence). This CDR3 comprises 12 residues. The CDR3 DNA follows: TGTGCCAGTAGTATAGAAAGGACAGAGCAGTTCTTC. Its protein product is CASSIERTEQFF.

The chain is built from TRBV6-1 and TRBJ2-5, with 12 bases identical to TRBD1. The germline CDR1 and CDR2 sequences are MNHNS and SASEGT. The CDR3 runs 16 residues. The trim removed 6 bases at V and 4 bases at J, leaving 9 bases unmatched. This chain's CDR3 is CASRSLGQGAGETQYF. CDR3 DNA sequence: TGTGCCAGCAGGTCTCTGGGACAGGGGGCAGGAGAGACCCAGTACTTC.

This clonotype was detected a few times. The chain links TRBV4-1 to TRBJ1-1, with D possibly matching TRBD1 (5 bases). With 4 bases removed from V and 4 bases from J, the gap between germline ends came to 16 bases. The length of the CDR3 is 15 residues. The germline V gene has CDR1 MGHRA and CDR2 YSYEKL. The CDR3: CASSPPLRGSTEAFF. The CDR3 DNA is TGCGCCAGCAGCCCTCCGTTGAGGGGTTCCACTGAAGCTTTCTTT.

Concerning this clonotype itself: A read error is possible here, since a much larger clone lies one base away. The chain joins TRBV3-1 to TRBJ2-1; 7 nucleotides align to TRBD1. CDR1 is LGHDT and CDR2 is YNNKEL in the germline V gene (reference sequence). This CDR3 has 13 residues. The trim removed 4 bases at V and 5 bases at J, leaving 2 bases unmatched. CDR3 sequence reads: CASSLDRNNEQFF. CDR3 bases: TGTGCCAGCAGCCTGGACAGGAACAATGAGCAGTTCTTC.

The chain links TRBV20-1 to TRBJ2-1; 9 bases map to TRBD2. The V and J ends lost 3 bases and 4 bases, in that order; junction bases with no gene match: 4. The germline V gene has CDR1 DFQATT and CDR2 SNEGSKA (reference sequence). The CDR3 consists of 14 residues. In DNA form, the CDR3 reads TGCAGTGCTAGGGCGGGAGGGAATTACAATGAGCAGTTCTTC. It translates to CSARAGGNYNEQFF.

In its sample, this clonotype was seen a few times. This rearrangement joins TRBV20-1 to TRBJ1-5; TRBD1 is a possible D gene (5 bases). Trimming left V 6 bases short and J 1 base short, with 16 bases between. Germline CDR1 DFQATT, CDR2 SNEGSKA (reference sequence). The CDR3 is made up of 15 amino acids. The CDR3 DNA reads TGCAGTGCCGGGCATCCAGGGTCGAGCAATCAGCCCCAGCATTTT. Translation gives CSAGHPGSSNQPQHF.

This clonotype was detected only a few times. CDR3 sequence (DNA): TGTGCCAGCAGTCCGCCACCAGGACGGAGCCTAGCCAAAAACATTCAGTACTTC. Residues: CASSPPPGRSLAKNIQYF. The chain couples TRBV27 to TRBJ2-4; D remains ambiguous. Germline V gives CDR1 MNHEY, CDR2 SMNVEV (reference sequence). V was clipped by 5 bases and J by 0 bases, with 20 bases between them. The CDR3 is 18 residues long.

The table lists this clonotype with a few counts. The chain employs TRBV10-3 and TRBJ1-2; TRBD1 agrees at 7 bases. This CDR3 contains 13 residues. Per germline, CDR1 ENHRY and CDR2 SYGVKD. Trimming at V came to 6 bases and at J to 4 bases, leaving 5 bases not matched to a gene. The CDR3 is CAISGQAPYGYTF. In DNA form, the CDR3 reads TGTGCCATCAGCGGACAGGCACCCTATGGCTACACCTTC.

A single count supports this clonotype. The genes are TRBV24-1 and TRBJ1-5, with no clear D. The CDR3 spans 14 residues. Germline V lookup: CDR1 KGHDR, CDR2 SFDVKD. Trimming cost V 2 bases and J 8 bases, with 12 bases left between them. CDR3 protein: CATSDWTMREPQHF. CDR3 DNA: TGTGCCACCAGTGATTGGACGATGAGAGAGCCCCAGCATTTT.

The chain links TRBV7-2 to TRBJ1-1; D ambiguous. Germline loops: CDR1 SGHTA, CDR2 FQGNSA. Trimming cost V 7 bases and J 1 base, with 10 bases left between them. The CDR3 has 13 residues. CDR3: CASIEVGNTEAFF. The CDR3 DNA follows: TGTGCCAGCATCGAAGTCGGGAACACTGAAGCTTTCTTT.

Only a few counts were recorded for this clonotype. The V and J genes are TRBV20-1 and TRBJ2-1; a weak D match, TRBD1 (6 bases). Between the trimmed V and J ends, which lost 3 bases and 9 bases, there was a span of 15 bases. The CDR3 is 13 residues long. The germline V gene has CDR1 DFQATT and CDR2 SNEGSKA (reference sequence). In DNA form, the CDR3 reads TGCAGTGCTAGTAACGCAGGGGTATCTGAGCAGTTCTTC. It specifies CSASNAGVSEQFF.

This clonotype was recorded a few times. The CDR3 region is CSVRRRDTEAFF. The CDR3 nucleotides are TGCAGCGTTAGACGCCGGGACACTGAAGCTTTCTTT. The chain is built from TRBV29-1 and TRBJ1-1, with D uncertain. The CDR3 covers 12 residues. Trimming stripped 5 bases from V and 3 bases from J, with 10 bases between. The germline gives CDR1 SQVTM, CDR2 ANQGSEA.

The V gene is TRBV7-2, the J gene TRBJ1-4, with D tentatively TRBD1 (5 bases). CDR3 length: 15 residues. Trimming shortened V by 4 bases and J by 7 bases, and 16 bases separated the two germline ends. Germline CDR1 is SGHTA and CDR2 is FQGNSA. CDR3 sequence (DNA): TGTGCCAGCAGCTCCCCGGGGACCTGGGGTGAAAAACTGTTTTTT. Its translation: CASSSPGTWGEKLFF.

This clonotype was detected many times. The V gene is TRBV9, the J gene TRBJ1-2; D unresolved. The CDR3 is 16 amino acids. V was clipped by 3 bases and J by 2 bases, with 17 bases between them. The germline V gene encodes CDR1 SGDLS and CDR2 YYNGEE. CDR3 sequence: CASSEPRTDPNYGYTF. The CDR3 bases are TGTGCCAGCAGCGAACCGCGGACGGATCCAAACTATGGCTACACCTTC.